Presented here are 27 T cell receptor beta chains from one specimen sequenced in a study of response to subunit inactivated influenza vaccine. TCRdb analysed the RT-PCR reads with MiXCR anew, one entry per CDR3 protein. The sample lists hundreds of thousands of distinct CDR3 sequences; 21% were seen once. The sample in question was PBMCs from blood, obtained less than 22 months after vaccination. Receptors were obtained from a man in his fifties or sixties who received an inactivated influenza vaccine.

This rearrangement joins TRBV6-2 or TRBV6-3 to TRBJ1-2; D is undetermined. The V end lost 5 bases, the J end lost 4 bases, and 11 bases lay between the germline ends. In germline, CDR1 is MNHEY, CDR2 SVGEGT. The CDR3 has 13 amino acids. CDR3 nucleotides: TGTGCCAGCAGTCCGATACAATTCTATGGCTACACCTTC. This encodes CASSPIQFYGYTF.

Notes on this clonotype: A much larger clonotype is one base distant, so this may be a read error. The chain has TRBV7-9 and TRBJ1-6, with 7 bases lining up with TRBD1. Germline CDR1 and CDR2: SEHNR and FQNEAQ (reference sequence). The CDR3 extends over 15 amino acids. This CDR3 is CASSLSRGDNSTLHF. DNA for the CDR3: TGTGCCAGCAGCTTATCCAGGGGGGATAATTCAACCCTCCACTTT.

This clonotype was observed many times. The chain is built from TRBV7-2 and TRBJ2-3; the D is unclear. CDR1 is SGHTA and CDR2 is FQGNSA in the germline V gene. There are 14 residues in the CDR3. The V end lost 0 bases, the J end lost 2 bases, and 6 bases lay between the germline ends. The CDR3, as DNA: TGTGCCAGCAGCTTAGCTGGATTCACAGATACGCAGTATTTT. Translation: CASSLAGFTDTQYF. The full variable domain, completed using reference TRBV7-2 and TRBJ2-3, is GAGVSQSPSNKVTEKGKDVELRCDPISGHTALYWYRQSLGQGLEFLIYFQGNSAPDKSGLPSDRFSAERTGGSVSTLTIQRTQQEDSAVYLCASSLAGFTDTQYFGPGTRLTVL.

This clonotype occurred a few times. The chain combines TRBV12-3 or TRBV12-4 with TRBJ2-7; D gene ambiguous. This CDR3 region has 12 residues. Trimming removed 4 bases from V and 3 bases from J, with 7 bases in between. This CDR3 is CASSSLGYEQYF. In DNA, the CDR3 is TGTGCCAGCAGTTCTCTCGGCTACGAGCAGTACTTC.

This clonotype has just a few counts. This chain links TRBV4-1 with TRBJ2-7; 8 bases agree with TRBD1. This CDR3 spans 14 amino acids. After removal of 1 base from V and 2 bases from J, the junction contained 1 base not matched to a gene. Germline CDR1 and CDR2: MGHRA and YSYEKL. CDR3 DNA: TGCGCCAGCAGCCAAGTGGGACAGGCCTACGAGCAGTACTTC. This gives the protein CASSQVGQAYEQYF.

About this clonotype itself: The germline gene is not matched at one end of the junction; a read error may be the cause. The J gene is TRBJ2-1, the V gene TRBV7-7, with D perhaps TRBD1 (6 bases). The CDR3 length is 13 residues. CDR1 and CDR2 from the germline V gene are SSHAT and FNYEAQ (reference sequence). The CDR3 DNA is TGTGCTAGCAGCGAGGACAGCTACAATGAGCAGTTCTTC. Its protein product is CASSEDSYNEQFF.

This clonotype has a handful of counts. This rearrangement joins TRBV5-1 to TRBJ2-1; maybe TRBD1 (7 bases). V lost 0 bases and J 8 bases, leaving 24 bases between the germline ends. Per the germline V gene, CDR1 is SGHRS and CDR2 is YFSETQ. This CDR3 comprises 18 residues. CDR3 DNA: TGCGCCAGCAGCTTGGTAGGAGGGGGCGCGGGCGAGTATTATGAGCAGTTCTTC. Residues: CASSLVGGGAGEYYEQFF. Full variable domain (rest looked up from reference TRBV5-1 and TRBJ2-1): KAGVTQTPRYLIKTRGQQVTLSCSPISGHRSVSWYQQTPGQGLQFLFEYFSETQRNKGNFPGRFSGRQFSNSRSEMNVSTLELGDSALYLCASSLVGGGAGEYYEQFFGPGTRLTVL.

The chain links TRBV20-1 to TRBJ1-2, with 11 bases aligning to TRBD1. V trimming: 5 bases; J trimming: 4 bases; junction bases outside the gene matches: 6. The germline V gene has CDR1 DFQATT and CDR2 SNEGSKA (reference sequence). The CDR3 length is 14 residues. The DNA for the CDR3 is TGCAGTGCTGGAGGACAGGGGGCGAGCTATGGCTACACCTTC. This sequence encodes CSAGGQGASYGYTF.

The table lists this clonotype with a few counts. J is TRBJ2-1 and V is TRBV20-1, with TRBD1 matching over 7 bases. CDR3 length: 16 residues. The trim removed 1 base at V and 0 bases at J, leaving 6 bases unmatched. In germline, CDR1 is DFQATT, CDR2 SNEGSKA (reference sequence). CDR3 region: CSARGDSINSYNEQFF. The CDR3, as DNA: TGCAGTGCTAGAGGGGACAGTATAAACTCCTACAATGAGCAGTTCTTC.

The chain uses TRBV7-2 and TRBJ2-7; D is possibly TRBD1 (5 bases). V shed 5 bases and J shed 3 bases, with 17 bases lying between them. The CDR3 is 15 residues long. Germline CDR1 SGHTA, CDR2 FQGNSA. DNA of the CDR3: TGTGCCAGCAGCCCAGGCAGGGTGGAAAACTACGAGCAGTACTTC. Protein sequence: CASSPGRVENYEQYF. Combining the CDR3 with reference TRBV7-2 and TRBJ2-7 gives the whole variable domain GAGVSQSPSNKVTEKGKDVELRCDPISGHTALYWYRQSLGQGLEFLIYFQGNSAPDKSGLPSDRFSAERTGGSVSTLTIQRTQQEDSAVYLCASSPGRVENYEQYFGPGTRLTVT.

The rearrangement links TRBV12-3 or TRBV12-4 to TRBJ2-5; 13 nucleotides agree with TRBD2. V shed 1 base and J 3 bases; nucleotides not matched to a gene: 11. The CDR3 loop spans 19 amino acids. CDR3 DNA sequence: TGTGCCAGCAGTTTAGAAACTAGCGGGGGGGCAGACTTAAAAGAGACCCAGTACTTC. Encoded protein: CASSLETSGGADLKETQYF.

This clonotype has only a few counts. This chain links TRBV29-1 with TRBJ2-5, with D tentatively TRBD1 (5 bases). The germline V gene encodes CDR1 SQVTM and CDR2 ANQGSEA. V gave up 7 bases and J gave up 2 bases, with 17 bases separating them. CDR3 size: 14 residues. The CDR3 DNA reads as TGCAGCGCCCAACCCCGCGGACAACAAGAGACCCAGTACTTC. Its translation: CSAQPRGQQETQYF.

This rearrangement joins TRBV4-3 to TRBJ2-1; 9 nucleotides agree with TRBD2. Germline V gene sequence: CDR1 LGHNA, CDR2 YSLEER. V shed 3 bases, J shed 2 bases, and the junction held 2 bases outside the gene matches. The CDR3 runs to 15 residues. Here the CDR3 reads CASSQRLAAYNEQFF. The DNA of the CDR3 is TGCGCCAGCAGCCAGCGACTAGCGGCCTACAATGAGCAGTTCTTC.

The rearrangement links TRBV15 to TRBJ1-5, with 8 bases lining up with TRBD1. Trimming cost V 3 bases and J 7 bases; bases outside gene matches: 8. The CDR3 loop spans 15 amino acids. Germline-derived CDR1 and CDR2 are LNHNV and YYDKDF (reference sequence). DNA for the CDR3: TGTGCCACCAGCAGGGAACCGGGACAGGTACAGCCCCAGCATTTT. Translating gives CATSREPGQVQPQHF.

This clonotype was counted between two and nine times. CDR3 nucleotides: TGCGCCAGCAGCCCGATAGCGGGAGCTGCGAACACCGGGGAGCTGTTTTTT. It translates to CASSPIAGAANTGELFF. The V and J genes are TRBV5-1 and TRBJ2-2; 9 bases match TRBD2. V was clipped by 4 bases and J by 0 bases; unmatched bases: 7. CDR3 length: 17 amino acids. Per germline, CDR1 SGHRS and CDR2 YFSETQ.

Many counts were recorded for this clonotype. V gene TRBV7-8 combines with J gene TRBJ1-4, with D hard to call. With 0 bases removed from V and 4 bases from J, the gap between germline ends came to 0 bases. The CDR3 sequence is 12 residues long. Germline V lookup: CDR1 SGHVS, CDR2 FQNEAQ. CDR3 sequence: CASSLANEKLFF. The CDR3 DNA reads TGTGCCAGCAGCTTAGCTAATGAAAAACTGTTTTTT.

This clonotype has only a few counts. The chain uses TRBV7-2 and TRBJ1-3; 7 nucleotides line up with TRBD1. With V trimmed by 3 bases and J by 0 bases, 14 bases remained unmatched. This CDR3 spans 19 amino acids. Per the germline V gene, CDR1 is SGHTA and CDR2 is FQGNSA. The CDR3 bases are TGTGCCAGCAGCTTCGCACGACATCGACAGGGTTTCTCTGGAAACACCATATATTTT. Protein sequence: CASSFARHRQGFSGNTIYF. The entire variable domain, with the rest obtained from reference TRBV7-2 and TRBJ1-3, is as follows: GAGVSQSPSNKVTEKGKDVELRCDPISGHTALYWYRQSLGQGLEFLIYFQGNSAPDKSGLPSDRFSAERTGGSVSTLTIQRTQQEDSAVYLCASSFARHRQGFSGNTIYFGEGSWLTVV.

The rearrangement uses TRBV9 and TRBJ2-2, with TRBD1 matching 11 bases. This CDR3 contains 20 residues. CDR1 is SGDLS and CDR2 is YYNGEE in the germline V gene. J gave up 1 base and V 4 bases, and 15 bases lay outside the gene matches. The DNA for the CDR3 is TGTGCCAGCAGCCTCCGGACAGGGGGCGCGTGGGGCCTGAACACCGGGGAGCTGTTTTTT. This encodes CASSLRTGGAWGLNTGELFF.

The chain joins TRBV5-1 to TRBJ1-1; D might be TRBD1 (6 bases). Germline loops: CDR1 SGHRS, CDR2 YFSETQ. CDR3 size: 16 residues. V lost 4 bases and J lost 3, with 19 bases in between. In DNA form, the CDR3 reads TGCGCCAGCAGCGCCATGGGACATCCAGGGGACACTGAAGCTTTCTTT. It codes for CASSAMGHPGDTEAFF.

This rearrangement joins TRBV9 to TRBJ2-7; 7 nucleotides match TRBD1. Losses at the gene ends were 3 bases for V and 1 base for J; bases not matched to a gene: 7. The CDR3 is made up of 15 amino acids. The germline CDR1 and CDR2 sequences are SGDLS and YYNGEE. This CDR3 reads CASSAQGDGSYEQYF. The CDR3 nucleotides read TGTGCCAGCAGCGCCCAGGGGGATGGGTCCTACGAGCAGTACTTC.

The table lists this clonotype with a few counts. The chain couples TRBV16 to TRBJ1-5; D is uncertain. Germline V gives CDR1 KGHSY, CDR2 FQNENV. Trimming stripped 0 bases from V and 0 bases from J, with 9 bases between. The CDR3 extends over 16 amino acids. The CDR3, as DNA: TGTGCCAGCAGCCAATCAACTTTGAGTAGCAATCAGCCCCAGCATTTT. Protein: CASSQSTLSSNQPQHF.

The chain uses TRBV3-1 and TRBJ2-7; D is perhaps TRBD2 (5 bases). This CDR3 has 13 residues. Trimming cost V 7 bases and J 4 bases, with 14 bases left between them. Germline V gene lookup returns CDR1 LGHDT and CDR2 YNNKEL (reference sequence). The CDR3 reads CASTRASGYEQYF. The DNA for the CDR3 is TGTGCCAGCACCCGGGCCTCGGGGTACGAGCAGTACTTC.

The V and J genes are TRBV6-2 or TRBV6-3 and TRBJ1-1, with 8 bases aligning to TRBD1. Germline assignment: CDR1 MNHEY and CDR2 SVGEGT. J gave up 7 bases and V 2 bases, and 6 bases lay outside the gene matches. The CDR3 is 14 amino acids. The CDR3 loop is CASSYHDRGGEAFF. The CDR3 DNA is TGTGCCAGCAGTTACCATGACAGGGGAGGTGAAGCTTTCTTT.

There are many counts of this clonotype. The chain uses TRBV20-1 and TRBJ1-1; D not resolved. The V gene's germline CDR1 is DFQATT and CDR2 SNEGSKA (reference sequence). The CDR3 totals 11 residues. V was trimmed by 5 bases and J by 5 bases, leaving 9 bases between them. CDR3 sequence (DNA): TGCAGTGCTCCCCTAGTAACTGAAGCTTTCTTT. Protein sequence: CSAPLVTEAFF.

The chain carries TRBV4-2 and TRBJ1-4; 7 nucleotides agree with TRBD1. Germline values: CDR1 LGHNA, CDR2 YNFKEQ. V lost 0 bases to trimming and J lost 0 bases; unmatched junction nucleotides: 10. The CDR3 sequence is 19 residues long. The CDR3 is CASSQEYWTGSATNEKLFF. As DNA, the CDR3 is TGTGCCAGCAGCCAAGAGTACTGGACAGGCTCTGCAACTAATGAAAAACTGTTTTTT.

The chain links TRBV19 to TRBJ1-5, with TRBD1 matching 11 bases. CDR1 is LNHDA and CDR2 is SQIVND in the germline V gene (reference sequence). This CDR3 is 18 amino acids long. The trim removed 1 base at V and 4 bases at J, leaving 9 bases unmatched. CDR3: CASSIGLTGTGGNQPQHF. The DNA for the CDR3 is TGTGCCAGTAGTATAGGACTCACCGGGACAGGGGGAAATCAGCCCCAGCATTTT.

This clonotype occurred a few times. The chain employs TRBV4-3 and TRBJ2-1, with 9 bases fitting TRBD2. The CDR3 contains 15 residues. CDR1 and CDR2 from the germline V gene are LGHNA and YSLEER. Germline trimming cut 0 bases from V and 9 bases from J; bases unmatched to any gene: 6. The CDR3 loop is CASSQELAGTSEQFF. CDR3 DNA: TGCGCCAGCAGCCAAGAACTAGCGGGTACAAGTGAGCAGTTCTTC.